This record looks at one T cell receptor (beta chain) sequence and its context. These data come from a study of blood T cell repertoires in COVID-19. At the level of the study: Specimens from acute and convalescent COVID-19 originated in the United States, Italy and Spain. PBMCs, B-cell-depleted T cells, or T cells were the source of the cDNA or gDNA that made up the material.

The CDR3 totals 13 residues. V lost 5 bases to trimming and J lost 5 bases, with 12 bases between them. Original processing methods: Nucleated cell counts were estimated from reference gene primer amplification. Profiling relied on immunoSEQ multiplex PCR, and the TCRdb table lists in-frame clones only, not all of them. V and J calls and clone size are as listed in that table; D and trimming were resolved from the DNA. The sample has fewer than 110,000 clones, around 94% seen once; the top ten hold 5% to 6%. Source material: peripheral blood. The chain carries TRBV12-3 or TRBV12-4 and TRBJ1-1; D is unresolved. The sequence came from a middle-aged man with active COVID-19. CDR3 residues: CASSPSRWTEAFF. CDR3 coding DNA: TGTGCCAGCAGTCCCTCCAGATGGACTGAAGCTTTCTTT.